Reported below is one TCR beta chain. This record comes from a study of CD8 T cells in Susac syndrome. V was shortened by 7 bases and J by 6 bases, with 13 bases between the two germline ends. This CDR3 comprises 13 residues. Germline assignment: CDR1 MNHNY and CDR2 SVGAGI (reference sequence). With random hexamers, reverse transcription was performed on about 0.45 to 1 ug of RNA. A single record per CDR3 protein comes from TCRdb applying MiXCR to the immunoSEQ multiplex PCR reads. The table lists around 270,000 distinct CDR3 sequences, around 89% of them singletons. The rearrangement uses TRBV6-6 and TRBJ1-5, with D possibly matching TRBD1 (6 bases). The clonotype was recovered from a human donor with multiple sclerosis. Source material: CD8+ T cells from PBMCs. The CDR3 loop reads CASMSYRAQPQHF. The DNA for the CDR3 is TGTGCCAGCATGAGTTACAGGGCTCAGCCCCAGCATTTT.